Below, one TCR beta chain is given with its context. The antigen is undetermined. TCRdb called the 5' RACE reads again in MiXCR, with one record for every CDR3 protein. Of 400,000 to 500,000 distinct CDR3 sequences listed, around 17% are singletons. The V segment lost 0 bases and the J segment 5 bases; nucleotides outside the gene matches: 12. This CDR3 has 18 amino acids. CDR1 MNHNS and CDR2 SASEGT come from the germline V gene. The sample comes from a study of T-cell memory formation after mild COVID-19. Study at large: The two donors had largely donor-specific TCR clusters. Findings of the study overall: Later expanders leaned toward CD4+, whereas clones contracting from day 15 to 85 were balanced CD4/CD8. There were some responding clones in pre-infection memory, which suggested that cross-reactive memory had joined.

Sequencing was done on a sample of PBMCs or a T cell subset sorted from them (not recorded which). The receptor was derived from a young man who had mild COVID-19 (a few samples of this study predate the infection). Cell type and time point are not known. This chain uses TRBV6-1 with TRBJ1-1, with 10 bases fitting TRBD1. The chain's CDR3 is CASSEAQVIGDRGTEAFF. The CDR3, as DNA: TGTGCCAGCAGTGAAGCGCAAGTTATTGGGGACAGGGGAACTGAAGCTTTCTTT.